The 11 T cell receptor beta chains below all came from one sample that was sequenced in a study of tissue T cells after allogeneic stem cell transplantation. Clones were read by immunoSEQ multiplex PCR, and TCRdb kept only the in-frame ones, dropping some. Among about 22,000 clones listed, 72% were seen once. Sequencing was done on a sample of spleen. The receptor set was obtained from a female BALB/c mouse in good health. The mouse strain carries the MHC haplotype H2-d.

As regards this clone: The gene symbols are mouse symbols. Read coverage stops 1 residue before the CDR3 terminus; the germline J gene supplies the remainder. The sample has other DNA sequences that encode this CDR3 too. The J gene is TRBJ2-5, the V gene TRBV19; D remains unclear. V was pared by 0 bases and J by 6 bases, with 2 bases between. The CDR3 is 11 residues long. Per germline, CDR1 FNHDT and CDR2 SITEND (reference sequence). The sequenced part of the CDR3 DNA is TGTGCCAGCAGTATAGGGGACACCCAGTAC. Translating it yields CASSIGDTQY. In full, the CDR3 reads CASSIGDTQYF.

About this clone itself: Gene names denote mouse genes. The sequence runs out 1 residue before the end of the CDR3; the remainder is reconstructed from the germline J gene. Different DNA sequences within this sample yield the same CDR3. This chain links TRBV31 with TRBJ2-7, with 7 bases aligning to TRBD2. J gave up 0 bases and V 0 bases, and 2 bases lay outside the gene matches. Germline V gives CDR1 GKSSPN, CDR2 SITVG. The CDR3 consists of 14 residues. The chain's CDR3 is CAWSLWGSSYEQYF. The CDR3 DNA, read in part, is TGTGCCTGGAGTCTCTGGGGGTCCTCCTATGAACAGTAC.

To note about this clone: These gene names are mouse names. The sequence runs out 1 residue before the end of the CDR3; the remainder is reconstructed from the germline J gene. V and J are TRBV13-3 and TRBJ2-2; possible D gene TRBD1, 6 bases. Trimming shortened V by 3 bases and J by 0 bases, and 9 bases separated the two germline ends. CDR1 and CDR2 (germline): NNHDY, SYVADS. The CDR3 length is 15 residues. CDR3 DNA (partial): TGTGCCAGCAGTGGGCAGGGGCCAAACACCGGGCAGCTCTAC. Amino acid sequence: CASSGQGPNTGQLY. The CDR3 reads in full as CASSGQGPNTGQLYF.

In the case of this clone: Gene names are the mouse ones. CDR3 residues: CASSDSGQGDVFF. The CDR3 DNA, read in part, is TGTGCCAGCAGTGATTCCGGACAGGGGGACGTCTTC. The chain has TRBV13-1 and TRBJ1-1, with 10 bases lining up with TRBD1. With the read ending 1 residue before the CDR3 end, the germline J gene is used to fill in that end. Germline V gene sequence: CDR1 NSHNY, CDR2 SYGAGN. The V and J ends lost 1 base and 11 bases, in that order; junction bases with no gene match: 5. The CDR3 is made up of 13 amino acids.

Comment on this clone: Here the gene names and germline are mouse. The read comes to an end 1 residue before the CDR3 does, leaving the germline J gene to fill in the end. The V and J genes are TRBV26 and TRBJ2-3; 9 positions match TRBD1. The CDR3 runs 16 residues. V shed 2 bases and J 1 base; nucleotides not matched to a gene: 4. CDR1 and CDR2 from the germline V gene are KGHPV and FQNQEV (reference sequence). The part of the CDR3 DNA that was read is TGTGCCAGCAGTCTGAGACAGGGGGGGGGTGCAGAAACGCTGTAT. Translated, it gives CASSLRQGGGAETLY. The CDR3, in full, reads CASSLRQGGGAETLYF. Full variable domain (remainder filled in from reference TRBV26 and TRBJ2-3): NSKVIQTPRYLVKGQGQKAKMRCIPEKGHPVVFWYQQNKNNEFKFLINFQNQEVLQQIDMTEKRFSAECPSNSPCSLEIQSSEAGDSALYLCASSLRQGGGAETLYFGSGTRLTVL.

Remarks on this clone: Genes here carry mouse names. The sequenced fragment ends 1 residue before the CDR3 boundary, so the rest is inferred from the germline J gene. This chain uses TRBV19 with TRBJ1-2, with 8 bases that match TRBD1. V dropped 4 bases and J dropped 0; count of bases not matched to a gene: 5. CDR1 FNHDT and CDR2 SITEND come from the germline V gene (reference sequence). The CDR3 runs to 15 residues. The sequenced CDR3 bases are TGTGCCAGCAGTTCCCGACAGGGGACAAACTCCGACTACACC. Its protein is CASSSRQGTNSDYT. The whole CDR3 reads CASSSRQGTNSDYTF.

The table lists this clone with a count of one. The gene names given are mouse names. The read falls 1 residue short of the CDR3 end, and the missing part is taken from the germline J gene. This chain joins TRBV14 and TRBJ1-4, with 7 bases identical to TRBD1. The CDR3 is made up of 16 amino acids. Germline CDR1 is SGHDT and CDR2 is FRDEAV. Trimming cost V 0 bases and J 0 bases; bases outside gene matches: 2. The covered CDR3 bases are TGTGCCAGCAGTTTCTGGGACAGCATTTCCAACGAAAGATTATTT. Protein product: CASSFWDSISNERLF. The CDR3 in its entirety is CASSFWDSISNERLFF.

On this clone itself: Mouse names are used for the genes. The read ends 1 residue shy of where the CDR3 ends; the end is completed using the germline J gene. The chain joins TRBV13-2 to TRBJ1-1, with TRBD1 matching over 10 bases. The junction had 2 bases not matched to a gene; V was cut back by 2 bases and J by 10 bases. Germline CDR1 reads NNHNN; CDR2 reads SYGAGS (reference sequence). The CDR3 has 12 residues. Incomplete CDR3 DNA: TGTGCCAGCGGTGAGGGACAGGGGATAGTCTTC. Translated, it gives CASGEGQGIVF. The CDR3 reads in full as CASGEGQGIVFF.

Worth noting for this clone: Mouse germline and gene names are used. CDR3 DNA, as far as it was read: TGTGCCAGCAGCCAAGATCGGACTGGGGGGGCCACCGGGCAGCTCTAC. It specifies CASSQDRTGGATGQLY. The CDR3 in its entirety is CASSQDRTGGATGQLYF. This chain joins TRBV5 and TRBJ2-2, with 13 bases fitting TRBD2. The read ends 1 residue before the CDR3 terminus; that terminus is restored from the germline J gene. The CDR3 length is 17 residues. After removal of 0 bases from V and 4 bases from J, the junction contained 2 bases not matched to a gene. Germline CDR1 reads LGHNA; CDR2 reads YNLKQL (reference sequence).

With regard to this clone: Gene names follow the mouse nomenclature. The CDR3 is cut off 1 residue early in the read; its end comes from the germline J gene. V gene TRBV31 combines with J gene TRBJ2-7; tentatively, D is TRBD1 (6 bases). This CDR3 contains 13 residues. V was clipped by 0 bases and J by 3 bases, with 9 bases between them. CDR1 is GKSSPN and CDR2 is SITVG in the germline V gene. Partial CDR3 DNA: TGTGCCTGGAGTCTGCGGGACAACTATGAACAGTAC. Translation: CAWSLRDNYEQY. The full CDR3 reads CAWSLRDNYEQYF.

About this clone: Genes and germline come from the mouse. Coverage ceases 1 residue before the CDR3 finishes, and the germline J gene fills in the end. V and J are TRBV2 and TRBJ2-5; 7 positions agree with TRBD2. Germline V gene data show CDR1 as LGHNA and CDR2 as YSYQKL. Trimming took 0 bases from V and 6 from J; bases not matched to a gene: 6. This CDR3 has 15 residues. The CDR3 bases that were read are TGTGCCAGCAGCCAAGAGGTGGGGGGTCCGGACACCCAGTAC. It specifies CASSQEVGGPDTQY. The whole CDR3 region reads CASSQEVGGPDTQYF.